This TCR beta chain was documented in a study of shared clonotypes between healthy human individuals (dated by TCRdb to about 2020). About the full investigation: The cohort comprised a couple of women and a few men aged 18 to 49 years. Leukapheresis yielded between about 0.94 and 10 billion PBMCs per donor. To increase sequencing depth and limit assay-specific biases, TCR repertoire library preparation and sequencing were carried out by different laboratories using diverse techniques. The study deeply sequenced blood TCR repertoires of about five healthy adults to estimate repertoire size and the extent of clonotype sharing between individuals.

Healthy HIV-negative adults with no recently reported acute infections or vaccinations were included as donors. Every donor was a Caucasian adult residing in Nashville, Tennessee, USA. In the unsorted samples, some 94 million PBMCs were counted, and genomic DNA was extracted using the QIAamp DNA Blood Mini kit. Blood was collected by leukapheresis, and PBMCs were isolated by Ficoll-Histopaque density gradient centrifugation and then cryopreserved in liquid nitrogen vapor phase. This clone was observed once. It has no known antigen specificity. Per-nucleotide qualities are absent, and no much larger clonotype sits a single base away. CDR1 and CDR2 were assigned from the germline V gene as SGHAT and FQNNGV. The CDR3 goes from the cysteine to the phenylalanine over 15 residues. Only the CDR3 portion is preserved as DNA: 45 bases, with reading frame beginning at the first base. The junction carries 15 bases between V and J, which are trimmed by 5 bases and 4 bases respectively.

The full study reports these points: Sampling was limited to blood, and TCR repertoires in tissue likely differ from TCR repertoires in blood. The small number of donors limited the genetic and exposure-history diversity represented. Pairwise subsampling indicated that sequencing depth was expected to affect the degree of clonotype sharing among donors.

Using the deep immunoSEQ assay, TCR CDR3 regions were amplified from genomic DNA by multiplex PCR. Genomic DNA extracted from each cell subset was distributed evenly over all wells of several immunoSEQ 96-well plates, and each plate served as one replicate. Each replicate PCR for unsorted PBMC received about 0.3 ug genomic DNA, equal to around 30,000 T cell genomes. Unsorted PBMC genomic DNA was sequenced across ten immunoSEQ deep assay plates. Purified libraries were measured with a Qubit 3.0 fluorometer, size-checked on a Bioanalyzer 2100, and measured again with the KAPA Library Quantification kit. Every immunoSEQ 96-well plate was sequenced on a separate single-read 150-cycle Illumina NextSeq 550 flow cell. The source study handled its data this way. Because only junctional sequences without quality scores were contained in the immunoSEQ output, filtering matching that applied to full-length reads could not be performed. To assign V/J genes and CDR3, sequences were annotated using PyIR, a Python wrapper for IgBLAST v1.9, with IMGT germline references. Reads were removed for weak V/J assignments (E-value above 1e-6), missing CDR3, stop codons, out-of-frame junctions, or ambiguous translated residues. V3J clonotypes were defined as sequences sharing the same inferred V gene, J gene, and CDR3 amino acid sequence. Percentage overlap between repertoires was calculated by dividing the number of shared unique clonotypes by the size of the smaller repertoire. RTK rarefaction, the Chao1 estimator, and Recon v2.1 estimates of unobserved clonotypes were used to assess repertoire richness. In its TCRdb copy, this immuneACCESS table keeps in-frame sequences only and misses some clones. Where compared with another copy, unresolved V genes explain less than half of these, and the others have no known cause. The DNA gave D and trimming, while V, J and clone size come from that table. The sample table holds about half a million clones, of which approximately 71% were seen once. The ten biggest clones cover 12% of the sample.

This sequence uses TRBV11-2 and TRBJ2-1, with TRBD2 as a weak D call on 6 bases. The origin of this receptor is a woman between 40 and 55 years old in good health. Some clones in this sample may be carry-over from other donors' samples. Sequencing was carried out using PBMCs. The base sequence is TGTGCCAGCAGCCCCGGCGGGACTCAGTACAATGAGCAGTTCTTC. It translates to CASSPGGTQYNEQFF.